This T cell receptor beta chain was identified during a study of blood T cells in healthy people across ages (dated by TCRdb to the mid-2010s). At the level of the whole study: In model experiments, roughly one uniquely barcoded TCR beta cDNA molecule per two T cells was captured by template switching. The study measured age-related changes in TCR beta repertoire diversity using deep sequencing normalized with unique cDNA molecular identifiers. Donors were grouped into four age groups: young (average roughly 16 years), middle-aged (around 39), aged (about 60) and long-lived (roughly 80). Two additional independent replicas of 1 million unique cDNA reads from the same blood draw were analyzed for two donors (one aged 18 to 29 and one aged 80 or older).

Results the study describes overall, beyond this receptor: Estimates of total diversity based on one million sequenced T cells were regarded as lower bounds and as underestimates. Compared with the aged group, the long-lived group had more naive CD4+ T cells, fewer expanded clones and increased TCR diversity, suggesting age selection. Bulk unsorted PBMC profiling prevented conclusive comparison of naive and antigen-experienced compartments. The CMV infection status of donors was not known, potentially confounding age-related changes in expanded clonotypes. As age increased, observed TCR beta diversity per million T cells dropped in a roughly linear way, and a significant reduction was already evident by age about 36. A strong correlation was found between observed TCR beta diversity and the percentage of naive T cells measured by flow cytometry.

Counted from cysteine to phenylalanine, this CDR3 has 13 amino acids. The only DNA kept is the CDR3, 39 bases in frame from the first base. The V and J ends are trimmed by 7 bases and 7 bases, leaving 16 bases between them. Receptor libraries were prepared by 5' RACE. Sequencing was performed on an Illumina HiSeq 2500. The second PCR ran for roughly 7 to 11 cycles and used a J-beta primer mix along with a sample-barcoded 5' primer. Each TCR beta cDNA molecule received a unique molecular identifier from a template-switch 5' adaptor carrying 12 random nucleotides. Each sample yielded at least 2.5 million CDR3-containing paired-end reads. First-strand cDNA was synthesized from all RNA with the Mint cDNA synthesis kit, primed by a TRBC-specific oligonucleotide. Following uracil-DNA glycosylase treatment, all cDNA underwent a first 18-cycle PCR with the universal primers M1SS and BC2_uni_R. Per the authors' processing: For normalization, 1 million high-quality reads were randomly selected from each sample, with every read carrying a distinct molecular identifier. Instead of being binned into consensus sequences, reads that shared molecular identifiers were thrown out. CDR3 identification, clonotype clustering and error correction used MiTCR with a Q25 quality threshold and the strictest error-elimination algorithm. A nonparametric unseen species model using Euler transformation provided a lower-bound estimate of total TCR beta diversity. TCRdb applied fastp at Q25 and MiXCR to the public reads, then kept only in-frame beta chains. When rows share a CDR3 protein, they turn into one entry using the most common DNA and genes. What appears here as the V and J calls and clone size reflects TCRdb's work, not the paper's. Across this sample there are roughly 800,000 distinct CDR3 sequences, with approximately 24% seen only once. About 2.9% of the sample comes from the top ten.

This clonotype was detected a few times. This clone's antigen is unknown. Within one base of it there is no much larger clone, and no base qualities were kept. Donors were a few dozen systemically healthy Caucasian individuals from Russia aged about 6 to 100 years. Approximately 11 milliliters of peripheral blood were drawn from each donor into EDTA-treated Vacutainer tubes. PBMCs were isolated by Ficoll-Paque density-gradient centrifugation, with at least 7 million obtained per sample. Total RNA, at least 6 micrograms per sample, was extracted from PBMCs with Trizol reagent. Naive CD45RAhigh/CD27high T cell percentages were measured by flow cytometry on a PBMC aliquot from every donor. The data also belong to a second study, concerning T cells of mothers and their children. Looking at the second paper: The donors were nine systemically healthy Caucasian individuals, made up of three mothers and their six children. cDNA synthesis consumed the entire amount of extracted RNA, loaded at about 1.5 ug RNA in each 15 ul reaction. In the second PCR, sample barcodes and 2-4 random nucleotides were introduced via the M1S primer. More than 8 million TCR beta CDR3 reads were obtained from each mother, and some 3.2 million reads were obtained from each child. TCR recombination output is similarly shaped by thymic selection in related and unrelated pairs, with a minor effect exerted by inherited differences. Related mother-child pairs always showed normalized repertoire overlap that was slightly higher than in unrelated mother-child pairs, though the difference was never significant. With a sensitivity of approximately 96 clones per million clonotypes, no persistent microchimeric T cell clones were detected. To look for features that set related mother-child pairs apart from unrelated individuals, the researchers ran deep NGS to compare the TCR beta repertoires of mothers and children. Mothers averaged about 40 +/- 4 years of age and children averaged roughly 12 +/- 4 years. After adapter ligation with NEBNext reagents, the libraries were sequenced on Illumina HiSeq 2000 with 100+100 nt paired-end reads. To avoid cross-contamination, the mother libraries and the child libraries were prepared a month apart and sequenced in separate runs. For each donor, somewhere between about 450,000 and 2,200,000 distinct TCR beta clonotypes were identified. Naive TCR beta clonotypes were estimated from low-frequency clonotypes matched to each donor's FACS-determined naive share, without sorting.

The receptor chain draws on TRBV12-3 or TRBV12-4 and TRBJ1-2, and possibly TRBD1, on 6 matching bases. The receptor was derived from a boy between 5 and 17 years old in good health. The sample consisted of blood. The DNA sequence is TGTGCCAGCATTCAGGGGTTCCCGGGTGGCTACACCTTC. This codes for CASIQGFPGGYTF.